The 27 T cell receptor beta chains reported below all come from one sample, sequenced in a study of cytomegalovirus exposure and HLA in healthy donors. With 60 Vbeta and 13 Jbeta primers, the PCR was carried out. The repertoire was sequenced with immunoSEQ multiplex PCR; TCRdb's copy has only in-frame clones and lacks some. The profile shows around 120,000 clones, 75% to 85% of them singletons. The sample comprised PBMCs. All receptors derive from a male donor in good health and CMV-seronegative.

CDR3 sequence (DNA): TGTGCCAGCAGCCACGACCGAGACACTAACTATGGCTACACCTTC. It encodes CASSHDRDTNYGYTF. The V gene is TRBV14, the J gene TRBJ1-2; D uncertain. This CDR3 spans 15 amino acids. Trimming removed 3 bases at V and 0 bases at J, with 11 bases between. From germline, CDR1 is SGHDN and CDR2 FVKESK. The variable domain in full, completed from reference TRBV14 and TRBJ1-2, reads EAGVTQFPSHSVIEKGQTVTLRCDPISGHDNLYWYRRVMGKEIKFLLHFVKESKQDESGMPNNRFLAERTGGTYSTLKVQPAELEDSGVYFCASSHDRDTNYGYTFGSGTRLTVV.

The chain joins TRBV11-2 to TRBJ1-3, with 8 bases fitting TRBD1. The CDR3 consists of 15 residues. The V and J ends lost 5 bases and 2 bases, in that order; junction bases with no gene match: 5. Germline V lookup: CDR1 SGHAT, CDR2 FQNNGV. The CDR3 loop reads CASSLDRDTGNTIYF. CDR3 DNA: TGTGCCAGCAGCCTGGACAGGGATACTGGAAACACCATATATTTT. Combining the CDR3 with reference TRBV11-2 and TRBJ1-3 gives the whole variable domain EAGVAQSPRYKIIEKRQSVAFWCNPISGHATLYWYQQILGQGPKLLIQFQNNGVVDDSQLPKDRFSAERLKGVDSTLKIQPAKLEDSAVYLCASSLDRDTGNTIYFGEGSWLTVV.

The CDR3 sequence: CASSLAVEQKNGYTF. The CDR3 coding sequence is TGCGCCAGCAGCTTGGCGGTGGAGCAAAAAAATGGCTACACCTTC. V is TRBV5-1 and J is TRBJ1-2, with D hard to call. The V end was cut by 0 bases, the J end by 6 bases, with 15 bases between. From germline, CDR1 is SGHRS and CDR2 YFSETQ. The CDR3 length is 15 residues.

This clone occurred once. This chain links TRBV7-2 with TRBJ2-1, with 8 bases matching TRBD1. CDR1 and CDR2 (germline): SGHTA, FQGNSA. The J segment lost 0 bases and the V segment lost 5 bases, leaving 6 bases of the junction unmatched. The CDR3 length is 16 residues. The CDR3 region has the DNA TGTGCCAGCAGCCCCAGACAGGGGAGCTCCTACAATGAGCAGTTCTTC. It yields the protein CASSPRQGSSYNEQFF.

The rearrangement joins TRBV2 to TRBJ2-1, with D perhaps TRBD1 (6 bases). Trimming cost V 6 bases and J 0 bases, with 12 bases left between them. The CDR3 totals 15 residues. Germline CDR1 reads SNHLY; CDR2 reads FYNNEI. The CDR3 nucleotides are TGTGCCAGCAGACTCCGGGACAACTCCTACAATGAGCAGTTCTTC. The encoded protein is CASRLRDNSYNEQFF. Filled out from reference TRBV2 and TRBJ2-1, the complete variable domain reads EPEVTQTPSHQVTQMGQEVILRCVPISNHLYFYWYRQILGQKVEFLVSFYNNEISEKSEIFDDQFSVERPDGSNFTLKIRSTKLEDSAMYFCASRLRDNSYNEQFFGPGTRLTVL.

The chain joins TRBV18 to TRBJ1-6; TRBD1 agrees at 9 bases. The CDR3 runs to 15 residues. The germline V gene has CDR1 KGHSH and CDR2 LQKENI. The V segment lost 3 bases and the J segment 8 bases; nucleotides outside the gene matches: 5. CDR3 loop: CASSPRRQGDSPLHF. The DNA of the CDR3 is TGTGCCAGCTCACCGAGGCGACAGGGGGATTCACCCCTCCACTTT.

This chain uses TRBV7-2 with TRBJ1-6, with 9 bases identical to TRBD1. CDR3 length: 19 amino acids. The germline V gene has CDR1 SGHTA and CDR2 FQGNSA. Unmatched junction bases numbered 17, after V lost 1 base and J lost 10 bases. For the CDR3, the DNA is TGTGCCAGCAGCTTAGGGGGGGACAGGGCTCTCCGTTTGGAGTCACCCCTCCACTTT. Its protein is CASSLGGDRALRLESPLHF. Complete variable domain (other parts from reference TRBV7-2 and TRBJ1-6): GAGVSQSPSNKVTEKGKDVELRCDPISGHTALYWYRQSLGQGLEFLIYFQGNSAPDKSGLPSDRFSAERTGGSVSTLTIQRTQQEDSAVYLCASSLGGDRALRLESPLHFGNGTRLTVT.

As DNA, the CDR3 is TGTGCCAGTAGTATAGGAGCCAGGGGTCAGCCCCAGCATTTT. It yields the protein CASSIGARGQPQHF. The chain is built from TRBV19 and TRBJ1-5; maybe TRBD1 (6 bases). This CDR3 region has 14 residues. V was trimmed by 1 base and J by 6 bases, leaving 10 bases between them. Germline V CDR1 and CDR2: LNHDA, SQIVND (reference sequence). The full variable domain, completed using reference TRBV19 and TRBJ1-5, is DGGITQSPKYLFRKEGQNVTLSCEQNLNHDAMYWYRQDPGQGLRLIYYSQIVNDFQKGDIAEGYSVSREKKESFPLTVTSAQKNPTAFYLCASSIGARGQPQHFGDGTRLSIL.

In this sample, this clone turned up many times. The CDR3 here is CASSQTGGAGNSPLHF. As DNA, the CDR3 is TGTGCCAGCAGCCAGACAGGGGGCGCTGGAAATTCACCCCTCCACTTT. The chain is built from TRBV6-6 and TRBJ1-6; 10 nucleotides match TRBD1. Germline V CDR1 and CDR2: MNHNY, SVGAGI (reference sequence). CDR3 size: 16 residues. J gave up 7 bases and V 6 bases, and 9 bases lay outside the gene matches.

The chain has TRBV29-1 and TRBJ2-1; 8 bases are shared with TRBD2. This CDR3 comprises 14 residues. Trimming removed 5 bases from V and 6 bases from J; junction bases left unmatched: 9. The germline V gene encodes CDR1 SQVTM and CDR2 ANQGSEA. In DNA, the CDR3 is TGCAGCGTTAGCGGGACTAGAGTCGGCAATGAGCAGTTCTTC. Translating gives CSVSGTRVGNEQFF.

V usage is TRBV11-2 and J usage is TRBJ2-5; D not certain. This CDR3 is built from 14 residues. V was shortened by 1 base and J by 5 bases, with 11 bases between the two germline ends. Looked up from germline, CDR1 is SGHAT and CDR2 is FQNNGV. CDR3 protein: CASSLGTGRETQYF. In DNA form, the CDR3 reads TGTGCCAGCAGCTTAGGAACGGGTCGGGAGACCCAGTACTTC.

On this clone itself: The junction differs from germline at one of its ends, possibly a read error. The chain joins TRBV7-9 to TRBJ2-7, with 7 nucleotides matching TRBD1. This CDR3 region has 16 residues. Germline lookup yields CDR1 SEHNR and CDR2 FQNEAQ (reference sequence). The CDR3 DNA reads TGTTCCAGCAGCTTATCGGGCAGGGGGACCTCCTACGAGCAGTACTTC. Encoded protein: CSSSLSGRGTSYEQYF.

The gene calls are TRBV5-4 and TRBJ1-1; TRBD1 matches at 7 bases. Per the germline V gene, CDR1 is SGHNT and CDR2 is YYREEE (reference sequence). The CDR3 is 15 residues long. The V gene end was trimmed by 4 bases and the J gene end by 1 base; junction bases not matched to a gene: 7. The CDR3 coding sequence is TGTGCCAGCAGCGGACGGACAGGTGAGAACACTGAAGCTTTCTTT. It encodes CASSGRTGENTEAFF.

This clone was counted only a few times. The V gene is TRBV29-1, the J gene TRBJ2-5, with D perhaps TRBD1 (5 bases). The CDR3 is made up of 13 amino acids. V lost 2 bases and J 2 bases, leaving 9 bases between the germline ends. Germline assignment: CDR1 SQVTM and CDR2 ANQGSEA. The CDR3 spells CSVERPGQETQYF. CDR3 nucleotides: TGCAGCGTTGAACGTCCAGGGCAAGAGACCCAGTACTTC.

This sequence joins TRBV6-1 and TRBJ1-2; no reliable D call. CDR3 size: 12 residues. From germline, CDR1 is MNHNS and CDR2 SASEGT. V dropped 3 bases and J dropped 5 bases, with 7 bases sitting between them. CDR3 sequence reads: CASSDWEYGYTF. CDR3 sequence (DNA): TGTGCCAGCAGTGATTGGGAGTATGGCTACACCTTC.

J is TRBJ2-3 and V is TRBV5-1; 10 bases agree with TRBD2. Germline lookup yields CDR1 SGHRS and CDR2 YFSETQ. Losses at the gene ends were 4 bases for V and 4 bases for J; bases not matched to a gene: 15. CDR3 length: 18 amino acids. The CDR3 nucleotides read TGCGCCAGCAGCCCCAAGATAGCGGGGGGCTCCCTCCCAGATACGCAGTATTTT. Translated: CASSPKIAGGSLPDTQYF.

For this clone: The junction differs from germline at one of its ends, possibly a read error. The chain has TRBV11-2 and TRBJ2-6, with TRBD2 as a possible D gene (6 bases). The CDR3 extends over 17 amino acids. Germline loops: CDR1 SGHAT, CDR2 FQNNGV. This chain's CDR3 is CASSGTGTGSGANGLTF. The CDR3 region has the DNA TGTGCCAGCAGCGGAACCGGGACTGGCTCTGGGGCCAACGGCCTGACTTTC.

The chain uses TRBV7-9 and TRBJ1-2, with 10 bases fitting TRBD1. Trimming removed 4 bases from V and 5 bases from J; junction bases left unmatched: 13. There are 17 residues in the CDR3. The germline V gene has CDR1 SEHNR and CDR2 FQNEAQ (reference sequence). The CDR3 nucleotides read TGTGCCAGCAGCTCCGGTTCCGGGACAGGGGCCCTATATGGCTACACCTTC. It translates to CASSSGSGTGALYGYTF. The variable domain in full, completed from reference TRBV7-9 and TRBJ1-2, reads DTGVSQNPRHKITKRGQNVTFRCDPISEHNRLYWYRQTLGQGPEFLTYFQNEAQLEKSRLLSDRFSAERPKGSFSTLEIQRTEQGDSAMYLCASSSGSGTGALYGYTFGSGTRLTVV.

The V and J genes are TRBV18 and TRBJ1-4; no reliable D call. The V gene's germline CDR1 is KGHSH and CDR2 LQKENI. The CDR3 runs 15 residues. Trimming stripped 5 bases from V and 4 bases from J, with 14 bases between. DNA for the CDR3: TGTGCCAGCTCAACAACACCAGGAATTAATGAAAAACTGTTTTTT. Residues: CASSTTPGINEKLFF.

The chain uses TRBV10-3 and TRBJ2-2; 16 nucleotides align to TRBD2. V shed 2 bases, J shed 7 bases, and the junction held 13 bases outside the gene matches. This CDR3 is built from 20 residues. CDR1 and CDR2 (germline): ENHRY, SYGVKD. This CDR3 reads CAISERIPGTSGGAGGELFF. As DNA, the CDR3 is TGTGCCATCAGTGAGCGTATCCCCGGGACTAGCGGGGGGGCCGGCGGGGAGCTGTTTTTT.

V and J are TRBV7-9 and TRBJ2-5; 8 bases align to TRBD2. The DNA end is a closer match to TRBJ2-7, so the J assignment may be wrong. CDR3 length equals 15 residues. Germline loops: CDR1 SEHNR, CDR2 FQNEAQ (reference sequence). CDR3 sequence (DNA): TGTGCCAGCAGCCCAGCGGGGGCCAGTTCCTACGAGCAGTACTTC. It codes for CASSPAGASSYEQYF.

As DNA, the CDR3 is TGCAGCGGGGGACTCCAGGGCGGCGAGCAGTACTTC. It specifies CSGGLQGGEQYF. This chain links TRBV29-1 with TRBJ2-7, with D maybe TRBD2 (6 bases). V was clipped by 7 bases and J by 6 bases, with 16 bases between them. The V gene's germline CDR1 is SQVTM and CDR2 ANQGSEA. The CDR3 is made up of 12 amino acids.

This chain uses TRBV13 with TRBJ2-3; D unclear. CDR1 is PRHDT and CDR2 is FYEKMQ in the germline V gene (reference sequence). V lost 4 bases and J 5 bases, leaving 7 bases between the germline ends. The CDR3 consists of 12 residues. DNA for the CDR3: TGTGCCAGCAGCTCTTACATAGATACGCAGTATTTT. Translated: CASSSYIDTQYF.

The chain recombines TRBV5-1 with TRBJ2-1, with D possibly TRBD2 on 6 matching bases. The V end was cut by 2 bases, the J end by 0 bases, with 12 bases between. This CDR3 is built from 16 residues. Germline values: CDR1 SGHRS, CDR2 YFSETQ. CDR3 residues: CASSLTRRGSYNEQFF. In DNA form, the CDR3 reads TGCGCCAGCAGCTTAACAAGGCGGGGCTCCTACAATGAGCAGTTCTTC.

This chain joins TRBV29-1 and TRBJ2-1; 9 nucleotides align to TRBD1. This CDR3 comprises 14 residues. V shed 6 bases, J shed 9 bases, and the junction held 12 bases outside the gene matches. CDR1 SQVTM and CDR2 ANQGSEA come from the germline V gene. The CDR3 coding sequence is TGCAGCGTGAAGAGGGACAGGGATCGCGGTGAGCAGTTCTTC. It specifies CSVKRDRDRGEQFF.

The table lists this clone with a few counts. Here the CDR3 reads CASSAGPGQGYGYTF. CDR3 sequence (DNA): TGTGCCAGTAGTGCGGGACCGGGACAGGGCTATGGCTACACCTTC. The rearrangement joins TRBV19 to TRBJ1-2; 9 nucleotides match TRBD1. Trimming removed 5 bases from V and 4 bases from J; junction bases left unmatched: 8. The germline CDR1 and CDR2 sequences are LNHDA and SQIVND (reference sequence). This CDR3 is built from 15 residues.

The chain employs TRBV28 and TRBJ2-7, with D possibly being TRBD2 (6 bases). The CDR3 is 14 amino acids. Looked up from germline, CDR1 is MDHEN and CDR2 is SYDVKM. V lost 1 base and J lost 0, with 7 bases in between. The CDR3 loop is CASSLSGVSYEQYF. In DNA form, the CDR3 reads TGTGCCAGCAGTTTATCGGGGGTCTCCTACGAGCAGTACTTC. Full variable domain (rest looked up from reference TRBV28 and TRBJ2-7): DVKVTQSSRYLVKRTGEKVFLECVQDMDHENMFWYRQDPGLGLRLIYFSYDVKMKEKGDIPEGYSVSREKKERFSLILESASTNQTSMYLCASSLSGVSYEQYFGPGTRLTVT.